The rows below give T cell receptor beta chains drawn from one sample of a study of blood T cell repertoires in COVID-19. Only in-frame clones appear in the TCRdb table, and some are missing; sequencing was by immunoSEQ multiplex PCR. The table records 120,000 or so clones, about 80% of them present only once. The sample taken for sequencing was peripheral blood. These receptors were taken from a human donor in a cohort sampled during active COVID-19. Each CDR3 is given with its conserved first and last residue. Each record gives: V gene, clone size, J gene, D gene, CDR3 protein, CDR3 DNA. A D gene is named only where the DNA matches it firmly. Clone size appears in some rows only: once, few, many, or a class for an expanded clone.

>TRBV6-1|-|TRBJ1-2|-
CASSEAGADPYGYTF
TGTGCCAGCAGTGAAGCAGGGGCTGATCCCTATGGCTACACCTTC
>TRBV4-2|-|TRBJ2-7|TRBD2
CASSLGGYEQYF
TGTGCCAGCAGCCTCGGGGGGTACGAGCAGTACTTC
>TRBV15|-|TRBJ2-1|TRBD1
CATSRGGDSEIRFF
TGTGCCACCAGCAGAGGTGGGGACAGTGAAATTCGGTTCTTC
>TRBV24-1|-|TRBJ2-1|TRBD2
CATSDPSGGVDEQFF
TGTGCCACCAGTGACCCTAGCGGGGGGGTAGATGAGCAGTTCTTC
>TRBV5-8|-|TRBJ2-1|TRBD1
CASSLDRPPSYNEQFF
TGTGCCAGCAGCCTGGACAGGCCCCCCTCCTACAATGAGCAGTTCTTC
>TRBV20-1|once|TRBJ2-7|-
CSASRPTGSREQYF
TGCAGTGCTAGTCGCCCTACGGGTTCTCGCGAGCAGTACTTC
>TRBV7-9|-|TRBJ1-4|TRBD1
CASSLAFWDSAEKLFF
TGTGCCAGCAGCTTAGCATTCTGGGACAGCGCAGAAAAACTGTTTTTT
>TRBV6-5|-|TRBJ1-6|-
CASNKQRDNSPLHF
TGTGCCAGCAACAAACAGAGAGATAATTCACCCCTCCACTTT
>TRBV14|-|TRBJ2-2|TRBD2
CASSLVLAGGAGELFF
TGTGCCAGCAGCCTCGTATTAGCGGGAGGCGCCGGGGAGCTGTTTTTT
>TRBV7-9|-|TRBJ2-3|TRBD2
CASSLGLAGTDTQYF
TGTGCCAGCAGCTTAGGGCTAGCGGGAACAGATACGCAGTATTTT
>TRBV6-1|few|TRBJ2-1|-
CASSETRAGRKNEQFF
TGTGCCAGCAGTGAAACAAGGGCAGGGAGGAAGAATGAGCAGTTCTTC
>TRBV24-1|-|TRBJ2-3|-
CATSDPGTSTSTDTQYF
TGTGCCACCAGTGACCCCGGGACAAGTACTAGCACAGATACGCAGTATTTT
>TRBV29-1|-|TRBJ1-2|TRBD1
CSTSGQGGSNYGYTF
TGCAGCACGAGCGGACAGGGTGGTTCTAACTATGGCTACACCTTC
>TRBV20-1|-|TRBJ1-2|-
CSAPVSYGYTF
TGCAGTGCCCCCGTGAGCTATGGCTACACCTTC
>TRBV3-1/TRBV3-2|few|TRBJ1-3|-
CASSQGGGNTIYF
TGTGCCAGCAGCCAAGGCGGCGGAAACACCATATATTTT
>TRBV19|few|TRBJ1-4|-
CASSNRQGTNEKLFF
TGTGCCAGTAGTAACCGACAAGGAACTAATGAAAAACTGTTTTTT
>TRBV5-4|-|TRBJ2-3|-
CASSSLEGVRTRTDTQYF
TGTGCCAGCAGCTCGCTTGAGGGGGTCCGTACCCGCACAGATACGCAGTATTTT
>TRBV7-2|-|TRBJ2-1|TRBD2
CASTWGLAGDNEQFF
TGTGCCAGCACCTGGGGACTAGCGGGAGACAATGAGCAGTTCTTC
>TRBV6-5|-|TRBJ1-1|-
CASRRHGTMNTEAFF
TGTGCCAGCAGAAGACACGGGACAATGAACACTGAAGCTTTCTTT
>TRBV7-3|-|TRBJ2-2|-
CASSLRRGTTGELFF
TGTGCCAGCAGCTTAAGAAGGGGGACCACCGGGGAGCTGTTTTTT
>TRBV11-2|few|TRBJ2-7|-
CASSGDRVEQYF
TGTGCCAGCAGCGGAGACAGAGTCGAGCAGTACTTC
>TRBV5-4|-|TRBJ2-3|-
CASSLLALSTDTQYF
TGTGCCAGCAGCTTGTTAGCGTTAAGCACAGATACGCAGTATTTT
>TRBV10-3|-|TRBJ2-2|-
CAISVSEIGELFF
TGTGCCATCAGTGTTTCGGAGATTGGGGAGCTGTTTTTT
>TRBV4-3|-|TRBJ1-6|TRBD1
CASSRGTGGDSPLHF
TGCGCCAGCAGCCGCGGGACAGGGGGAGATTCACCCCTCCACTTT
>TRBV4-3|-|TRBJ1-1|-
CASSQDLAGNTEAFF
TGCGCCAGCAGCCAAGATCTTGCAGGGAACACTGAAGCTTTCTTT
>TRBV19|-|TRBJ1-1|-
CASSIALDSYTEAFF
TGTGCCAGTAGTATAGCGCTGGACAGTTACACTGAAGCTTTCTTT
>TRBV28|-|TRBJ2-4|TRBD2
CASSWGGEGGIQYF
TGTGCCAGCAGTTGGGGAGGGGAAGGAGGCATTCAGTACTTC
>TRBV5-1|-|TRBJ1-4|TRBD1
CASSLAGDRGNEKLFF
TGCGCCAGCAGCTTGGCCGGTGACAGGGGTAATGAAAAACTGTTTTTT
>TRBV19|-|TRBJ1-1|-
CASSTLTTVNTEAFF
TGTGCCAGTAGTACACTTACGACAGTGAACACTGAAGCTTTCTTT
>TRBV6-5|few|TRBJ1-1|TRBD1
CASTRQGAHNTEAFF
TGTGCCAGCACAAGACAGGGGGCGCATAACACTGAAGCTTTCTTT
>TRBV4-3|-|TRBJ2-7|-
CASSQDLDRLTGQYF
TGCGCCAGCAGCCAAGATCTAGACAGGCTTACGGGGCAGTACTTC
>TRBV7-9|-|TRBJ1-1|-
CASSSLTEAFF
TGTGCCAGCAGCTCCTTAACTGAAGCTTTCTTT
>TRBV7-2|-|TRBJ1-1|-
CASSFNRVRNTEAFF
TGTGCCAGCAGCTTCAACAGGGTAAGGAACACTGAAGCTTTCTTT
>TRBV28|-|TRBJ1-1|TRBD1
CASSPPGTVLNTEAFF
TGTGCCAGCAGTCCCCCCGGGACAGTGTTGAACACTGAAGCTTTCTTT
>TRBV28|-|TRBJ1-2|-
CASSFRLNYGYTF
TGTGCCAGCAGTTTTCGACTGAACTATGGCTACACCTTC
>TRBV11-3|once|TRBJ2-1|-
CASSLGANNEQFF
TGTGCCAGCAGCTTAGGGGCCAACAATGAGCAGTTCTTC
>TRBV5-4|-|TRBJ2-7|TRBD1
CASSLGGTGNIYEQYF
TGTGCCAGCAGCTTGGGAGGGACAGGGAATATCTACGAGCAGTACTTC
>TRBV7-9|-|TRBJ2-6|-
CASTMGAGSFRSSGANVLTF
TGTGCCAGCACCATGGGTGCGGGTAGCTTTCGCAGCTCTGGGGCCAACGTCCTGACTTTC
>TRBV18|-|TRBJ1-3|-
CASLRTVNSGNTIYF
TGTGCCAGCTTACGGACAGTCAACTCTGGAAACACCATATATTTT
>TRBV11-2|-|TRBJ1-1|-
CASSLAVGTEAFF
TGTGCCAGCAGCTTGGCGGTGGGCACTGAAGCTTTCTTT
>TRBV14|-|TRBJ1-4|-
CASSQGAHGREKLFF
TGTGCCAGCAGCCAAGGGGCACATGGAAGGGAAAAACTGTTTTTT
>TRBV5-4|few|TRBJ2-7|TRBD1
CATWGQGIDEQYF
TGTGCCACTTGGGGACAGGGAATCGACGAGCAGTACTTC
>TRBV7-3|-|TRBJ2-3|TRBD2
CASSLPSGSLPDTQYF
TGTGCCAGCAGCTTACCGAGCGGGAGTCTCCCAGATACGCAGTATTTT
>TRBV10-3|-|TRBJ1-1|-
CAISDGVVNTEAFF
TGTGCCATCAGTGACGGGGTGGTGAACACTGAAGCTTTCTTT
>TRBV7-3|-|TRBJ2-3|-
CASSLTPAGSTDTQYF
TGTGCCAGCAGCTTAACCCCGGCGGGGTCCACAGATACGCAGTATTTT
>TRBV15|-|TRBJ1-5|-
CATSNRDRIYNQPQHF
TGTGCCACCAGCAATAGAGACAGAATTTACAATCAGCCCCAGCATTTT
>TRBV7-8|-|TRBJ2-7|TRBD2
CASSLIHQGLAGATSSYEQYF
TGTGCCAGCAGCTTAATCCACCAGGGACTAGCGGGAGCCACGAGCTCCTACGAGCAGTACTTC
>TRBV27|few|TRBJ1-2|-
CASSRVNNYGYTF
TGTGCCAGCAGTCGAGTGAACAACTATGGCTACACCTTC
>TRBV18|-|TRBJ1-3|-
CASSERVGAAGNTIYF
TGTGCCAGCTCAGAACGTGTGGGAGCGGCTGGAAACACCATATATTTT
>TRBV7-2|-|TRBJ2-4|-
CASSLSKGDIQYF
TGTGCCAGCAGCTTATCAAAGGGGGACATTCAGTACTTC
>TRBV27|-|TRBJ2-5|-
CASSSLFREGQETQYF
TGTGCCAGCAGTTCTCTCTTTCGGGAAGGCCAAGAGACCCAGTACTTC
>TRBV15|-|TRBJ2-1|-
CATSLSRPWGDYNEQFF
TGTGCCACCAGCCTTAGCAGACCTTGGGGGGACTACAATGAGCAGTTCTTC
>TRBV3-1/TRBV3-2|-|TRBJ1-1|TRBD1
CASMGRGDNTEAFF
TGTGCCAGCATGGGCAGGGGGGATAACACTGAAGCTTTCTTT
>TRBV10-2|-|TRBJ2-1|TRBD2
CASSLLAGGPNEQFF
TGCGCCAGCAGCCTACTAGCGGGGGGGCCGAATGAGCAGTTCTTC
>TRBV11-2|-|TRBJ1-6|TRBD1
CASSLQGANSPLHF
TGTGCCAGCAGCTTACAGGGGGCCAATTCACCCCTCCACTTT
>TRBV11-3|-|TRBJ2-2|-
CASSLRARTGELFF
TGTGCCAGCAGCTTGAGGGCCCGAACCGGGGAGCTGTTTTTT
>TRBV30|-|TRBJ1-2|-
CAWSGGGLGYGYTF
TGTGCCTGGAGTGGGGGGGGGTTAGGCTATGGCTACACCTTC
>TRBV9|-|TRBJ1-6|-
CASSLTNNSPLHF
TGTGCCAGCAGCCTCACAAATAATTCACCCCTCCACTTT
>TRBV5-4|-|TRBJ2-7|TRBD2
CASRDGLGSYEQYF
TGTGCCAGCAGGGACGGACTAGGCTCCTACGAGCAGTACTTC
>TRBV5-5|once|TRBJ2-5|-
CASSPPFLARTDEKTQYF
TGTGCCAGCAGCCCACCGTTTTTAGCGAGAACCGATGAGAAGACCCAGTACTTC